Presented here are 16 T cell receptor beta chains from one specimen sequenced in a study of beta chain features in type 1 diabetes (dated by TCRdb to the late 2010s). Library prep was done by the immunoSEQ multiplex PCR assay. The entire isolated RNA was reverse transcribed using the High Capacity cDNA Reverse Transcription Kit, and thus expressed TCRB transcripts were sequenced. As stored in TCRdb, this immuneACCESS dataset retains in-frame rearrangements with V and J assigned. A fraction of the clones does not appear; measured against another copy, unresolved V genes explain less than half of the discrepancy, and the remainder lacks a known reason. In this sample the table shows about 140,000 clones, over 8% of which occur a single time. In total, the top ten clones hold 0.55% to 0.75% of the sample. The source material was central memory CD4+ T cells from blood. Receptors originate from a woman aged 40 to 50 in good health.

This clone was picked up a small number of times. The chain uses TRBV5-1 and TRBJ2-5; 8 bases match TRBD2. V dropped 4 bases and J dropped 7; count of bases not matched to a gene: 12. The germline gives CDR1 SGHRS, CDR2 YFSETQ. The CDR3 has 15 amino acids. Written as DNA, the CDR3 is TGCGCCAGCAGCGCTCTCCGGGGGGGCGAAGGGACCCAGTACTTC. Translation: CASSALRGGEGTQYF.

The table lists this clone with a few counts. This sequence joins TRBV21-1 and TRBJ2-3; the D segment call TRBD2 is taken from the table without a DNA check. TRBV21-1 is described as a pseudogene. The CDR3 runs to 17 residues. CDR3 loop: CASSKGRLKTRTDTQYF. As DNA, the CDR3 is TGTGCCAGCAGCAAAGGAAGACTGAAAACACGCACAGATACGCAGTATTTT.

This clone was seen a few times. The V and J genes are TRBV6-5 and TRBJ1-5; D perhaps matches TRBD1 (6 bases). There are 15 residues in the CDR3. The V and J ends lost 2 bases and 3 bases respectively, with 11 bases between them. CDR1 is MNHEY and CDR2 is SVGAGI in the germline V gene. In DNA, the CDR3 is TGTGCCAGCAGTTACGGTACGGGACACAATCAGCCCCAGCATTTT. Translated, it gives CASSYGTGHNQPQHF.

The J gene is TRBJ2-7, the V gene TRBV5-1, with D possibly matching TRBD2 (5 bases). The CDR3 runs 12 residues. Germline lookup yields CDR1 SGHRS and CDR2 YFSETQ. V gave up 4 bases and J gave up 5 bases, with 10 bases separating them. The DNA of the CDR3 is TGCGCCAGCAGCCCCTTCGGGGACGAGCAGTACTTC. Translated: CASSPFGDEQYF.

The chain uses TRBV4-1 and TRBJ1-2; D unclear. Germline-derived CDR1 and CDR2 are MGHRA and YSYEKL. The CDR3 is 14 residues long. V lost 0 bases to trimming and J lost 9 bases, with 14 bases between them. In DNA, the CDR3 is TGCGCCAGCAGCCAAGATCCAGAGAAGAGGAGCTACACCTTC. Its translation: CASSQDPEKRSYTF.

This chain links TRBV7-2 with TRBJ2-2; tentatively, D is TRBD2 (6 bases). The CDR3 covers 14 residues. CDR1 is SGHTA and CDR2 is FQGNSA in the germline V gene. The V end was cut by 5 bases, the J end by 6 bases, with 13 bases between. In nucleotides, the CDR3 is TGTGCCAGCAGCCAAGTCGGGGGACCCGGGGAGCTGTTTTTT. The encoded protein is CASSQVGGPGELFF.

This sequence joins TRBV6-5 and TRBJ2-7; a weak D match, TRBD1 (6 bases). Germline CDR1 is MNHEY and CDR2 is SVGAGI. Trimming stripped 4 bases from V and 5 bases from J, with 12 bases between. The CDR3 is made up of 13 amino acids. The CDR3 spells CASSSGQTDEQYF. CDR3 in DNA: TGTGCCAGCAGTTCAGGACAGACGGACGAGCAGTACTTC.

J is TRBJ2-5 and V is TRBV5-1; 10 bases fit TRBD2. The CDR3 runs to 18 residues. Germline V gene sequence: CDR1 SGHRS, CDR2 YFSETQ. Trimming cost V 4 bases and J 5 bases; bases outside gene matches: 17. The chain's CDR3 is CASSRRLVGLAGEETQYF. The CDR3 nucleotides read TGCGCCAGCAGCCGTCGACTGGTGGGGCTAGCGGGGGAGGAGACCCAGTACTTC.

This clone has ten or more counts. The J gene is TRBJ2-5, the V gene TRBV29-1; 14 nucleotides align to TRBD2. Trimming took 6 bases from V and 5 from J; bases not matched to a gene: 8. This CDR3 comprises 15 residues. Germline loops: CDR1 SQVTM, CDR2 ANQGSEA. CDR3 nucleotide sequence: TGCAGCGTCCCGACTAGCGGGGGGGCGCGGGAGACCCAGTACTTC. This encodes CSVPTSGGARETQYF.

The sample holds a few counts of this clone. This CDR3 is CASSVALGQGKTEAFF. In DNA, the CDR3 is TGTGCCAGCAGCGTAGCCCTAGGACAGGGTAAGACTGAAGCTTTCTTT. V is TRBV9 and J is TRBJ1-1, with 8 bases lining up with TRBD1. The germline V gene encodes CDR1 SGDLS and CDR2 YYNGEE. The J segment lost 5 bases and the V segment lost 0 bases, leaving 9 bases of the junction unmatched. The CDR3 runs 16 residues.

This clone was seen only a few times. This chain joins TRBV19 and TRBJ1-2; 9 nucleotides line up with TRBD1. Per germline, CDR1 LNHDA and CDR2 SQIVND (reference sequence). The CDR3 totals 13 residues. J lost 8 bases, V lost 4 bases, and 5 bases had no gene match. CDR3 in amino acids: CASSTQGAIGYTF. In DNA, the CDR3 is TGTGCCAGTAGTACACAGGGGGCGATCGGCTACACCTTC.

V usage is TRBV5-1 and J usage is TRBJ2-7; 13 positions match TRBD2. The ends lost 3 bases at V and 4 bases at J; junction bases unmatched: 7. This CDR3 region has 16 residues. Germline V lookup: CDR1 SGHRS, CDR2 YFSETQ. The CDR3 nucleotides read TGCGCCAGCAGCTGGTCCGGGACTAGCGGGGTGTACGAGCAGTACTTC. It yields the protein CASSWSGTSGVYEQYF.

The CDR3 bases are TGTGCCAGCAGAAAGACAGGGGGTCTAAAACTGTTTTTT. The encoded protein is CASRKTGGLKLFF. V and J are TRBV27 and TRBJ1-4; 9 bases map to TRBD1. Trimming cost V 6 bases and J 10 bases; bases outside gene matches: 6. Germline lookup yields CDR1 MNHEY and CDR2 SMNVEV (reference sequence). This CDR3 has 13 residues.

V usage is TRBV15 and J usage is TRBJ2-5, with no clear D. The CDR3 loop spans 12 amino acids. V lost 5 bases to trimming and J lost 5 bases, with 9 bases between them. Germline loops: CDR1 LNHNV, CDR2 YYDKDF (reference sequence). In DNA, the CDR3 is TGTGCCACCAGCCCGAGGCCTGAGACCCAGTACTTC. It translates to CATSPRPETQYF.

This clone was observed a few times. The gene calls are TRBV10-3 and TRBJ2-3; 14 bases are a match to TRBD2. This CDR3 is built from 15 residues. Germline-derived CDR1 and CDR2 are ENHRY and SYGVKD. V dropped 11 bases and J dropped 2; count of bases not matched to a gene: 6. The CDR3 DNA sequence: TGTGCCGCCCGGGGACTAGCGGGGGCCACAGATACGCAGTATTTT. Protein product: CAARGLAGATDTQYF.

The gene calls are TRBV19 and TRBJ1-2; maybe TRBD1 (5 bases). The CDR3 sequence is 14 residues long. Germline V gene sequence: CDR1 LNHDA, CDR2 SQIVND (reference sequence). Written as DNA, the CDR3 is TGTGCTTCACGGCTGGGACTCACCCCCTATGGCTACACCTTC. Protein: CASRLGLTPYGYTF.